These 8 T cell receptor beta chains share one sample of origin, sequenced in a study of blood T cell repertoires in COVID-19. This table comes from immunoSEQ multiplex PCR, and its TCRdb copy is limited to in-frame clones, with some not included. The data show 55,000 to 75,000 clones, over 60% seen once. Specimen: peripheral blood. The receptors derive from a human donor in a cohort sampled during active COVID-19.

V is TRBV4-3 and J is TRBJ2-1, with 10 bases matching TRBD2. Germline lookup yields CDR1 LGHNA and CDR2 YSLEER. V was pared by 1 base and J by 1 base, with 7 bases of the junction left unmatched. This CDR3 region has 18 residues. CDR3 in amino acids: CASSQGSELAGSYNEQFF. The CDR3 DNA reads TGCGCCAGCAGCCAAGGATCGGAACTAGCGGGGTCCTACAATGAGCAGTTCTTC.

The chain is built from TRBV19 and TRBJ1-5, with unresolved D. V was trimmed by 3 bases and J by 2 bases, leaving 11 bases between them. The CDR3 is made up of 15 amino acids. CDR1 is LNHDA, CDR2 SQIVND, per germline (reference sequence). The CDR3 DNA follows: TGTGCCAGTAGTATCTGGCGGGATGGCAATCAGCCCCAGCATTTT. Residues: CASSIWRDGNQPQHF.

Note on this clone: The junction and the germline gene differ at one end; a read error may be behind it. The chain employs TRBV7-7 and TRBJ2-2, with D maybe TRBD2 (5 bases). Germline CDR1 SSHAT, CDR2 FNYEAQ (reference sequence). The length of the CDR3 is 16 residues. The CDR3 spells CASSLLGGESTGELFF. The DNA of the CDR3 is TGTGCTAGCAGCTTACTGGGTGGGGAGAGCACCGGGGAGCTGTTTTTT.

This sequence joins TRBV6-5 and TRBJ2-3; possibly TRBD1 for D (5 bases). The CDR3 contains 14 residues. V was pared by 4 bases and J by 4 bases, with 12 bases between. CDR1 and CDR2 (germline): MNHEY, SVGAGI. The CDR3 coding sequence is TGTGCCAGCAGTTTAAGGGGTGTCGCAGATACGCAGTATTTT. Amino acid sequence: CASSLRGVADTQYF.

The chain joins TRBV5-4 to TRBJ2-6; D possibly corresponds to TRBD1 (5 bases). Trimming took off 8 bases at V and 4 bases at J, with 16 bases between the two ends. Germline assignment: CDR1 SGHNT and CDR2 YYREEE (reference sequence). The CDR3 is 15 amino acids. This CDR3 reads CASMTQGLGANVLTF. In DNA form, the CDR3 reads TGTGCCAGTATGACGCAGGGCTTGGGGGCCAACGTCCTGACTTTC.

The chain couples TRBV5-1 to TRBJ1-3, with 9 bases identical to TRBD1. Trimming cost V 3 bases and J 7 bases; bases outside gene matches: 2. The germline gives CDR1 SGHRS, CDR2 YFSETQ. This CDR3 is built from 13 residues. In DNA, the CDR3 is TGCGCCAGCAGCTCAGGACAGGGGAACACCATATATTTT. Translated: CASSSGQGNTIYF.

The J gene is TRBJ2-1, the V gene TRBV27; a weak D match, TRBD1 (6 bases). V was pared by 6 bases and J by 0 bases, with 12 bases between. Germline V gene data show CDR1 as MNHEY and CDR2 as SMNVEV (reference sequence). The CDR3 consists of 15 residues. CDR3 in DNA: TGTGCCAGCAGAATAGGGGGAAGCTCCTACAATGAGCAGTTCTTC. As protein: CASRIGGSSYNEQFF.

DNA for the CDR3: TGTGCCAGCAGCTCACGGGGACTAGCGAGTGAGCAGTACTTC. Residues: CASSSRGLASEQYF. The gene calls are TRBV11-2 and TRBJ2-7; 10 nucleotides align to TRBD2. V lost 4 bases and J lost 7; bases outside the gene matches: 7. Germline loops: CDR1 SGHAT, CDR2 FQNNGV. The CDR3 is 14 residues long.